The present T cell receptor beta chain was sequenced within a study of shared clonotypes between healthy human individuals. Study-wide results and limits: A few donors showed sharing of approximately 5% of naive CD4 clonotypes.

Germline CDR1 and CDR2: KGHSH and LQKENI. The CDR3 totals 15 residues. Trimming shortened V by 3 bases and J by 0 bases, and 11 bases separated the two germline ends. A note on this clone: Its antigen is as yet unknown.

TCRdb keeps only in-frame clones here, not all; method: immunoSEQ multiplex PCR. This table holds 2 million to 2.5 million clones, about 95% found once. Terminally differentiated effector memory CD45RA+ cells were excluded from the naive CD8 cells, which were CD45RO-negative and positively selected for CCR7. The material sequenced was naive CD8+ T cells sorted from blood. The chain links TRBV18 to TRBJ1-2; D unresolved. The TCR originated in a man aged 18 to 29 in good health. The CDR3 nucleotides read TGTGCCAGCTCACCTTCACACGGGTCTAACTATGGCTACACCTTC. Encoded protein: CASSPSHGSNYGYTF.